These 12 T cell receptor beta chains came from one sample sequenced in a study of blood T cells in healthy people across ages. For the second PCR, which ran for roughly 7 to 11 cycles, a sample-barcoded 5' primer and a J-beta primer mix were used. A single record per CDR3 protein comes from TCRdb applying MiXCR to the 5' RACE reads. The repertoire includes around 1,700,000 distinct CDR3 sequences, 28% of them detected once, and more than 6% sits in the top ten. The sample was blood. The source is a woman in her 30s in good health.

The chain combines TRBV10-3 with TRBJ2-5; TRBD2 is a possible D gene (7 bases). Germline assignment: CDR1 ENHRY and CDR2 SYGVKD. The germline V and J ends were trimmed by 8 bases and 4 bases, with 20 bases remaining between them. The CDR3 covers 15 residues. The CDR3 nucleotides read TGTGCCATCGGGGGGGGCCTGGAGTCGCGAGAGACCCAGTACTTC. Its translation is CAIGGGLESRETQYF.

The V and J genes are TRBV11-2 and TRBJ2-5; TRBD1 matches 8 bases. The V gene end was trimmed by 2 bases and the J gene end by 0 bases; junction bases not matched to a gene: 5. The length of the CDR3 is 16 residues. Germline assignment: CDR1 SGHAT and CDR2 FQNNGV. The CDR3 spells CASSLIRGLYQETQYF. CDR3 bases: TGTGCCAGCAGCTTAATCAGGGGGCTGTACCAAGAGACCCAGTACTTC.

Points on this clonotype: One junction end disagrees with the germline gene, perhaps due to a read error. The chain links TRBV20-1 to TRBJ1-4; D ambiguous. This CDR3 comprises 14 residues. Germline CDR1 and CDR2: DFQATT and SNEGSKA (reference sequence). The CDR3 protein is CSVREYSSLEKLFF. The CDR3 DNA reads as TGCAGTGTTAGAGAGTACAGTTCCCTGGAAAAACTGTTTTTT.

This clonotype was detected a few times. The chain combines TRBV11-2 with TRBJ2-7, with 12 bases matching TRBD2. There are 17 residues in the CDR3. V shed 1 base and J 1 base; nucleotides not matched to a gene: 5. The germline gives CDR1 SGHAT, CDR2 FQNNGV. CDR3 DNA: TGTGCCAGCAGCTTAGCCCGGGGACTAGCGGGTTCCTACGAGCAGTACTTC. This gives the protein CASSLARGLAGSYEQYF.

This clonotype was found a few times. CDR3 sequence (DNA): TGCAGTGCTAAGACGCAGGGTTTCGCTGAAGCTTTCTTT. Translating gives CSAKTQGFAEAFF. This chain uses TRBV20-1 with TRBJ1-1, with D perhaps TRBD1 (5 bases). This CDR3 has 13 residues. Germline loops: CDR1 DFQATT, CDR2 SNEGSKA (reference sequence). The V end was cut by 4 bases, the J end by 6 bases, with 15 bases between.

Note on this clonotype: A much larger clonotype is one base distant, so this may be a read error. The chain joins TRBV12-3 or TRBV12-4 to TRBJ2-4; 13 bases match TRBD2. V dropped 6 bases and J dropped 9; count of bases not matched to a gene: 8. The CDR3 totals 15 residues. The DNA of the CDR3 is TGTGCCAGCAGCTTCACTAGCGGGAGGGCCAGCATTCAGTACTTC. As protein: CASSFTSGRASIQYF.

Only one count was recorded for this clonotype. A read error may be the cause here, since a much bigger clone is one base away. The V call is TRBV29-1, the J call TRBJ1-2; D not certain. The CDR3 extends over 14 amino acids. The germline gives CDR1 SQVTM, CDR2 ANQGSEA. Trimming stripped 4 bases from V and 5 bases from J, with 17 bases between. In DNA form, the CDR3 reads TGCAGCGTTGGACTACAGCGACAACGTTATGGCTACACCTTC. Its protein product is CSVGLQRQRYGYTF.

For the CDR3, the DNA is TGTGCCAGCAGCCTAGCGGGCAGGGGACACTCTGGGGCCAACGTCCTGACTTTC. This gives the protein CASSLAGRGHSGANVLTF. This chain connects TRBV12-3 or TRBV12-4 to TRBJ2-6; 8 bases map to TRBD2. J gave up 0 bases and V 6 bases, and 10 bases lay outside the gene matches. This CDR3 contains 18 residues.

This clonotype was picked up many times. The rearrangement uses TRBV11-2 and TRBJ2-3, with D maybe TRBD2 (5 bases). Trimming pared 6 bases from V and 6 bases from J, leaving 16 bases between. The CDR3 has 14 residues. CDR1 and CDR2 from the germline V gene are SGHAT and FQNNGV. The CDR3 loop is CASSPLLVSDTQYF. CDR3 in DNA: TGTGCCAGCAGTCCGCTACTAGTTTCCGATACGCAGTATTTT.

The chain joins TRBV5-1 to TRBJ2-1, with D possibly TRBD1 on 6 matching bases. This CDR3 is 15 amino acids long. V was cut by 0 bases and J by 8 bases, with 15 bases left in between. Germline lookup yields CDR1 SGHRS and CDR2 YFSETQ. CDR3 nucleotide sequence: TGCGCCAGCAGCTTGGAGACAGGCAACCCCCATGAGCAGTTCTTC. Protein product: CASSLETGNPHEQFF.

This chain joins TRBV3-1 and TRBJ1-4; D gene ambiguous. V lost 0 bases and J 3 bases, leaving 8 bases between the germline ends. Germline assignment: CDR1 LGHDT and CDR2 YNNKEL (reference sequence). There are 15 residues in the CDR3. Here the CDR3 reads CASSQEGVANEKLFF. The CDR3 nucleotides read TGTGCCAGCAGCCAAGAGGGAGTTGCTAATGAAAAACTGTTTTTT.

This clonotype was seen at least ten times. The rearrangement uses TRBV20-1 and TRBJ2-7; TRBD1 agrees at 8 bases. J gave up 3 bases and V 3 bases, and 13 bases lay outside the gene matches. Germline V gene lookup returns CDR1 DFQATT and CDR2 SNEGSKA (reference sequence). The CDR3 runs 16 residues. CDR3 sequence: CSASLSGTGEFYEQYF. CDR3 nucleotide sequence: TGCAGTGCTAGTCTTTCGGGGACAGGCGAGTTCTACGAGCAGTACTTC.